This entry features one T cell receptor beta chain sequence. Its antigen specificity is not known. No base quality information exists; no much larger clone differs at one position. The sample belongs to a study of cytomegalovirus exposure and HLA in healthy donors (dated by TCRdb to about 2017). Broadly, across the study: An earlier analysis of approximately 550 of the donors reported 250 to 350 Gb of sequence data and 117 million unique TCR beta sequences from roughly 180 million T cells. About 280 gigabases of sequencing data and approximately 92 million unique TCR sequences made up an early release that covered several hundred HLA-typed donors. Of the approximately 400 genotyped donors, less than 85% were placed in the genetic ancestry cluster associated with self-reported Caucasian donors. The study was designed to test whether signatures of past pathogen exposure could be identified by cataloging public T cell receptors. The T cell repertoires of 666 subjects were profiled by immunosequencing and related to cytomegalovirus serostatus. A separate validation cohort of some 130 different subjects was used in addition to the roughly 620-subject first cohort. To predict cytomegalovirus infection status, the study brought together high-throughput TCR immunosequencing, statistical association of individual TCRs with disease status, and machine learning. To study patterns of TCR occurrence, a later analysis re-analyzed previously published TCR beta repertoires from around 660 donors and added high-resolution HLA genotyping. The later analysis used no new phenotypic data to find candidate immune exposures, relying instead on TCR beta sequences and their occurrence across donors. To decide whether each TCR beta V gene segment behaved as functional or pseudogenic, an earlier analysis of some 600 of the donors relied on high-throughput TCR beta sequencing. Alongside the repertoire data, information on donor age, sex, ethnicity and CMV serostatus was compiled. A later genetic analysis used genome-wide SNP genotypes for about 65% of the roughly 670 donors, treating that subset as a discovery cohort. All discovery cohort repertoires had been generated on a single sequencing platform. HLA typing covered class I and class II loci at four-digit resolution. The number of typed donors differed by locus: roughly 629-630 for A, B, C, DRB1 and DQB1; roughly 510 for DQA1; 606 for DPA1; and about 470 for DPB1. Roughly five DR-DQ haplotypes were handled as single units for association and clustering, since linkage in the cohort was strong. Among some 410 genotyped donors of the cohort, an average of approximately 240,000 unique TCR beta nucleotide sequences were sequenced per donor, 15% to 20% of them non-productive. General study outcomes and caveats: In an earlier analysis of 587 of the donors, most TCR beta V segments appeared in productive rearrangements about 90% or about 30% of the time, broadly matching IMGT annotations. In a later analysis, several top co-occurrence clusters were reported to appear linked to parvovirus B19, influenza, CMV and Epstein-Barr virus. Presence/absence analyses assumed roughly uniform sequencing depth across donors, an assumption that may not hold. Immune exposure information for the cohort was limited to CMV serostatus. Most CMV-associated TCR beta chains appeared to be HLA-restricted in a later analysis, and the HLA associations seemed to be driven largely by CMV exposure. In a later analysis, 16,951 TCR beta sequences were associated with specific HLA alleles at a false discovery rate of 0.05. The authors suggested that the approach could potentially be generalized to other disease states and immunological phenotypes. Only TCR beta chains were sequenced in this cohort, and the absence of alpha or paired-chain data limited detectable features. Three of the identified cytomegalovirus-associated TCR beta chains were confirmed in vitro to be specific for cytomegalovirus antigens. An association between a missense DCLRE1C variant and V-gene and J-gene trimming of TCR beta chains was found in a later genetic analysis and replicated in an independent cohort. Some 15 rarely observed V segments, including chromosome 9 orphons, were excluded from the earlier analysis of about 600 of the donors because counts were too low. The 87-base-pair reads could not distinguish some IMGT-functional V segments, including TRBV6-2 and TRBV6-3, so those segments were excluded. The study gave a list of over 150 TCR beta chains associated with cytomegalovirus. Strong co-occurrence of HLA alleles, especially DR and DQ, made assigning TCR associations to individual alleles difficult. The sequencing pipeline was judged likely to have produced a cluster of highly shared sequence variants as a technical artifact. A later analysis found that TCR association rates varied across HLA loci, with DRB1 alleles showing the most associated TCRs and HLA-C alleles the fewest. A further reported finding was that TCR beta sequences accurately predicted the HLA-A and HLA-B alleles for most subjects in the first cohort. The classifier was reported to diagnose cytomegalovirus status with high specificity and sensitivity in both the original cohort and the validation cohort. A later analysis found that HLA-associated TCR beta chains were more clonally expanded and had lower generation probabilities than equally common non-associated chains. According to a later genetic analysis, donors in an Asian-associated ancestry cluster had fewer N-insertions in productive TCRs than the approximately 700-donor mean. HLA typing was unavailable for some donors at each locus, so association tests used only the typed subset. While some public TCRs were present in many individuals, most TCR sequences turned up only very rarely across donors. Linkage disequilibrium might explain the correlated functional status among segregating V segments, but an unknown experimental factor could not be excluded.

The cohort comprised 670 or so healthy bone marrow donors. At the time of sampling, all cohort members were nominally healthy, though unrecorded immune exposures were likely present. Of the roughly 700 cohort members, around 290 had a positive CMV serostatus and 350 to 450 had a negative one, while no CMV serostatus was recorded for the donor. Every donor gave a peripheral blood sample, and the peripheral blood mononuclear cells from that sample were used for TCR beta sequencing. Genomic DNA extraction from the blood cell samples was performed with the Qiagen DNeasy Blood Extraction Kit. The library was made by the immunoSEQ multiplex PCR assay. For the multiplex PCR, a mixture combining 60 forward primers for TCR Vbeta segments and 13 reverse primers for TCR Jbeta segments was used. The CDR3 region of rearranged TCR beta genes was amplified from genomic DNA by a multiplex PCR assay. On the Illumina HiSeq System, the amplified TCR beta libraries were sequenced as 87-base-pair reads. The original methods were these. A later analysis counted about 80 million unique TCR beta chains across the 650 to 800 repertoires, and some 11 million of these chains were shared by at least two donors. To remove PCR and sequencing errors, raw reads were error-corrected and collapsed into unique sequences using a nearest-neighbor algorithm that merged closely related sequences. CDR3 sequences were aligned to IMGT reference sequences to assign V, D and J gene segments. For a sequence to be retained, at least a six-nucleotide match to both a V gene segment and a J gene segment was required. Rearrangements were classified as productive when the CDR3 lacked stop codons and remained in frame with V and J, and all other rearrangements were classified as non-productive. CDR3 was defined by IMGT convention, running from the second conserved V-encoded cysteine to the conserved J-encoded phenylalanine. The earlier analysis of 587 of the donors excluded sequences that lacked an unambiguous match to a single V gene segment. In an earlier analysis of 587 of the donors, a V segment was called functional when productive rearrangements were above 56.7%, and segregating when the standard deviation between donors exceeded 5%. A statistical classification framework was built to diagnose cytomegalovirus status from the catalog of TCR beta chain sequences. In a later analysis, TCR nucleotide sequences were compared against IMGT/GENE-DB human TR gene sequences so that V and J genes could be assigned. Using the TCRdist pipeline, a later analysis assigned CDR3 sequences along with most-parsimonious VDJ recombination scenarios. A later analysis defined each TCR beta chain by its CDR3 amino acid sequence plus V-gene family, and excluded reads lacking a unique V-gene family. To address suspected cross-contamination and a sequencing artifact, a later analysis removed 592 highly shared, low-generation-probability nucleotide sequences. For each public chain, a later analysis derived a clonal expansion index from normalized ranks of inferred template counts within each repertoire. Generation probabilities in a later analysis came from a VDJ recombination model fitted to out-of-frame rearrangements, and those results were checked against IGoR. Hypergeometric tests were used in a later analysis to score TCR-TCR, TCR-HLA and TCR-CMV co-occurrence, with a repertoire-size bias correction applied to the TCR pairs. To estimate false discovery rates, a later analysis permuted the HLA or CMV assignments 20 times. In a later analysis, co-occurring TCRs were grouped using DBSCAN, with TCRdist sequence similarity added in when clustering inside HLA-allele-positive subsets. For co-occurrence clustering, repertoires with fewer than 30,000 or more than 120,000 public chains were excluded, along with roughly five repertoires with anomalous nucleotide sharing. Here the immuneACCESS table is served through TCRdb, limited to in-frame sequences with V and J called. Missing clones are a known gap in these copies; in checked studies unresolved V genes cover under half, and the rest lacks a known reason. The V and J calls and clone size come from that table; D and trimming were worked out from the DNA. For this sample the table gives approximately 110,000 clones, of which 77% were detected only once. Clones ranked in the top ten supply around 3.5% of the sample.

The CDR3 starts with the cysteine, ends with the phenylalanine, and has 14 residues. The retained sequence is limited to the CDR3, 42 bases, with the frame set at the first base. The junction shows trimming of 6 bases on V and 1 base on J, and the gene matches do not reach 5 bases of it. CDR1 and CDR2 are drawn from the germline V gene: MGHDK, SYGVNS. This clonotype originated in a human donor in good health. The chain employs TRBV25-1 and TRBJ2-5; 7 central bases correspond to TRBD1. The specimen was PBMCs. CDR3 sequence: CASSPDRVQETQYF. At the DNA level, the sequence is TGTGCCAGCAGCCCCGACAGGGTCCAAGAGACCCAGTACTTC.